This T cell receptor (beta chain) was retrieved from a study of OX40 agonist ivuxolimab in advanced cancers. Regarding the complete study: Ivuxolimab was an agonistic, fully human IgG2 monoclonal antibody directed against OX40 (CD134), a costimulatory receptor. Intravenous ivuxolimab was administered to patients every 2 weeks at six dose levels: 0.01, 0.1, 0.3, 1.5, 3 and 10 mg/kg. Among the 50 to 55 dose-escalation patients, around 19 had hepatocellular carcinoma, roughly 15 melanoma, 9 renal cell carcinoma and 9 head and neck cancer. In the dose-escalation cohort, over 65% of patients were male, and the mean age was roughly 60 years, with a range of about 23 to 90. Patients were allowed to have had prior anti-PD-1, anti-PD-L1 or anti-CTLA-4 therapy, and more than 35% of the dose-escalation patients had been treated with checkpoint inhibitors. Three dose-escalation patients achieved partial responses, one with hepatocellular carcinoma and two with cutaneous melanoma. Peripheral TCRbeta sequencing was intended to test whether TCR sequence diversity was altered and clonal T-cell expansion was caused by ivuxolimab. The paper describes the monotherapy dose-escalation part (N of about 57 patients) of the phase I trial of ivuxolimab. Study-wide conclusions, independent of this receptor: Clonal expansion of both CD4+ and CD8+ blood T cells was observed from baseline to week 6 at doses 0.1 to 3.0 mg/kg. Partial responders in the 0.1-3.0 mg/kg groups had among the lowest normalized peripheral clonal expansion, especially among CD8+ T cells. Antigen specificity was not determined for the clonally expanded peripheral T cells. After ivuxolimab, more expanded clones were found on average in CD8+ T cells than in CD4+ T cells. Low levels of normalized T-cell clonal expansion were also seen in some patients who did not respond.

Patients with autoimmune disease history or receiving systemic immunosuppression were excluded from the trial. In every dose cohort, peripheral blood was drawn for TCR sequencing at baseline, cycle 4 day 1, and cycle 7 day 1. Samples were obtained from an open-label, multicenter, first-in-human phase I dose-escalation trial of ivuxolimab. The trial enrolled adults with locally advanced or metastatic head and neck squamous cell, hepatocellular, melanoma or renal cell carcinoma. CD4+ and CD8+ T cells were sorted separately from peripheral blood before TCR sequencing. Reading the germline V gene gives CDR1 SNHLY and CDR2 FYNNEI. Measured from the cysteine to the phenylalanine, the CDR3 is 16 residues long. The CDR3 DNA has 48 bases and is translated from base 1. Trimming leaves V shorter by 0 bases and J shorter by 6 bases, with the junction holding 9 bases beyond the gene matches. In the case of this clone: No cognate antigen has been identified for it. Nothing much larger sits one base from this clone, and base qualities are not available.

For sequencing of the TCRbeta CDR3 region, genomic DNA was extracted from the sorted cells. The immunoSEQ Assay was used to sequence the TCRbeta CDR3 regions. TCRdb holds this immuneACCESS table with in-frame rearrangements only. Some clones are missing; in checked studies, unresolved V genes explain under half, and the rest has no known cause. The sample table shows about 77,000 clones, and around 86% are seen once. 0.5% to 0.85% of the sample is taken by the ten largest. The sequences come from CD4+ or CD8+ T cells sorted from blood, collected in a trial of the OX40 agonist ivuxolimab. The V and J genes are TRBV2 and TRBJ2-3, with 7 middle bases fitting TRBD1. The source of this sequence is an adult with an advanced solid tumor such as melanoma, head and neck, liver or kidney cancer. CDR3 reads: CASSEAIGGLPDTQYF. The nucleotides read TGTGCCAGCAGTGAAGCGATAGGGGGCTTACCCGATACGCAGTATTTT.